Included here is one TCR beta chain sequence, with context. At least ten counts were recorded for this clonotype. Its specific antigen is unknown. No qualities accompany the bases; no much larger clone lies one base away. The receptor library was made with multiplex PCR. The sample was run on an Illumina HiSeq 4000. TCR beta libraries were built with iRepertoire HTBI primers and Arm-PCR amplification of CDR3 regions. Before sequencing, the PCR products went through gel purification. Per the source publication's procedure: Gene usage analysis of CDR3 amino acid clonotypes used the approximately 62 TRBV and some 13 TRBJ segments found across samples. COPE and FqMerger were used to merge filtered high-quality paired reads into contigs. BLAST was used to align contigs to IMGT TRBV, TRBD and TRBJ reference genes, with CDR3 defined following IMGT. Any clonotype with a frequency above 0.1% was classified as a highly expanded clone. Shannon entropy served as the measure of repertoire diversity, while the Gini coefficient captured V-J evenness. Clonotypes shared by more than one individual were considered public. Using fastp at Q25 and MiXCR, TCRdb reprocessed the public reads and kept productive beta chains. Rows are combined by CDR3 protein, so each entry shows the most common genes and DNA. The V and J calls here are based on TCRdb, not the publication. In this sample the table shows fewer than 650,000 distinct CDR3 sequences, around 15% of which occur a single time. The ten largest clones add up to approximately 18% of the sample.

The data derive from a study of regulatory T cells in long-lasting Graves disease listed by TCRdb under 2021. With respect to the entire study: In the newly diagnosed Graves' disease group, patients had been taking antithyroid drugs for less than 3 months. Peripheral blood TCR sequencing and RNA sequencing compared persistent Graves' disease patients with newly diagnosed Graves' disease patients. A total of around 35 samples underwent TCR sequencing: about 13 from persistent and around 20 from newly diagnosed Graves' disease patients. The study was conducted in China and was registered as a clinical trial.

The study at large found these results: Sequencing and analysis were restricted to the TCR beta chain. Lower TCR Shannon entropy and fewer highly expanded clones were observed in persistent Graves' disease patients than in newly diagnosed patients, which suggested clonal expansion. More public clonotypes were shared among persistent patients (roughly 2,700) than among newly diagnosed patients (966). As a limitation, the authors acknowledged that the small sample size may reduce accuracy. The study examined only peripheral blood because the primary lesion, thyroid tissue, could not be accessed. Preferential use of TRBV28, TRBJ1-2 and TRBJ2-5 was observed in persistent disease, whereas TRBV20-1 and TRBJ2-1 were favored in newly diagnosed disease.

The CDR3 holds 14 amino acids from the cysteine to the phenylalanine. Of all the DNA, just the CDR3 is kept, 42 bases in frame from base 1. Trimming at the junction amounts to 3 bases on V and 5 bases on J, and the germline ends lie 14 bases apart. Via the germline V gene (reference sequence), CDR1 is MNHEY and CDR2 SMNVEV. The sample's time point, from its label and the paper: newly diagnosed GD, antithyroid drugs for less than 3 months. RNA was extracted from PBMCs in TRIzol for both TCR sequencing and RNA sequencing. The diagnosis of Graves' disease followed American Thyroid Association guidelines. Patients were recruited from an endocrinology department in Xi'an, China. Each patient gave roughly 8.4 milliliters of peripheral blood, collected in an EDTA anticoagulant tube. Ficoll Paque Plus density gradient separation was used to isolate PBMCs, and no further T cell sorting was done. An Agilent 2100 Bioanalyzer and agarose gel were used to check RNA quality, while a NanoDrop 2000 measured RNA concentration.

These data were likewise used in another study, on T cells in Graves' hyperthyroidism and ophthalmopathy. That second publication adds: Stable Graves' hyperthyroidism was defined as no progression to ophthalmopathy during 18 months of follow-up. Hyperthyroidism patients were newly diagnosed, with disease duration under 2 months, and aged 18 to 65 years. Exclusion was applied to patients with uncontrolled infections, other autoimmune diseases, pregnancy or lactation. Diagnoses were established on the basis of clinical symptoms, serum thyroxine and TRAb, thyroid ultrasound, and orbital computed tomography. The first round of RT-PCR for the TCR CDR3 was performed with the HTBI primer set and the Qiagen OneStep RT-PCR kit. Most expanded thyroid clonotypes (frequency above 0.001) were also detected in blood, a finding suggesting that blood repertoires may reflect thyroid immune responses. A 13 V-J signature model separated ophthalmopathy from stable hyperthyroidism, with just over 85% sensitivity and 81.08% specificity in cross-validation and 80%/75% in testing. In validation, progression to ophthalmopathy was predicted by the model with 65% to 71% sensitivity and 72% to 80% specificity, a median of around 5.9 months before onset. To identify TCR V-J signatures that set the groups apart, the researchers used a discovery cohort of 100 patients, made up of fewer than 50 with Graves' ophthalmopathy and 55 to 65 with stable Graves' hyperthyroidism. Whether ophthalmopathy could be predicted prospectively was tested in an independent validation cohort made up of roughly 20 hyperthyroidism patients plus 17 patients who later progressed to ophthalmopathy. The 95 to 100 discovery patients were divided at random into training and test sets in a 7:3 ratio. The study also compared thyroid tissue and blood T-cell repertoires from about six Graves' hyperthyroidism patients. After sampling, hyperthyroidism patients received methimazole starting at 30 mg daily, and ophthalmopathy patients received high-dose intravenous methylprednisolone. A second multiplex PCR round built the libraries, followed by size selection and purification. Libraries were sequenced paired-end with 100 bp reads on an Illumina HiSeq2000. SOAPnuke was used to process the raw data, removing reads that contained adapters or uncalled bases, had a mean Phred below 15, or lacked an exact match to the constant primer or identifier. COPE v1.2.5 was used to merge the high-quality paired reads, and each unique nucleotide sequence was defined as a clonotype. MiTCR v1.1 was used to align the clonotypes against IMGT TRBV, TRBD and TRBJ reference segments. Only V-J combinations with frequency above 0.0001, covering about 99% of repertoires, were analysed. A TCS score was defined as the ratio of F50 (clonal expansion) to E x V (chaos), with BLOSUM62-based TCRdist applied between CDR3 peptides within each V-J. Welch's t-statistics and random forest reduced roughly 540 V-J features to 10 to 15, which were used in a naive Bayes classifier (R e1071). No statistical method was used to fix the sample size in advance, and group allocation was not hidden from the investigators. The paper describes TCR Vbeta CDR3 sequencing of some 130 peripheral blood samples, made up of 43 ophthalmopathy patients, 70 to 75 hyperthyroidism patients and 17 progressor patients.

The sequence was obtained from a young woman with Graves disease. Donor details come from another sample of the same person, matched by shared clones. The sample here was peripheral blood mononuclear cells (PBMCs), taken at new diagnosis, from a patient treated with antithyroid drugs. The chain links TRBV27 with TRBJ2-7, with a weak D call of TRBD2 (6 bases match). Read as DNA, the sequence is TGTGCCAGCAGTTTTACCGGGGGAGGCCACGAGCAGTACTTC. Translated, this gives CASSFTGGGHEQYF.